The subject of this entry is one T cell receptor (beta chain). This record comes from a study of CD8 T cells in Susac syndrome. Random hexamers were used to reverse transcribe an amount of roughly 0.45 to 1 ug RNA. Amplification of the TCR beta CDR3 was carried out by immunoSEQ multiplex PCR, which spanned a total of 54 Vbeta and 13 Jbeta segments. TCRdb recomputed calls from the immunoSEQ multiplex PCR reads with MiXCR, one row per CDR3 protein. Of approximately 120,000 distinct CDR3 sequences detected, roughly 93% appear once; the ten largest clones hold approximately 0.3%. From blood CD8+ and CD4+ T cells, TCR beta sequences were generated. The CD8+ and CD4+ T cells were negatively isolated, with the TEMRA cells enriched by FACS. The V and J ends lost 7 bases and 0 bases respectively, with 8 bases between them. In germline, CDR1 is SGDLS, CDR2 YYNGEE. The CDR3 is 13 amino acids.

The TCR sequence derives from a human donor with multiple sclerosis. The gene calls are TRBV9 and TRBJ1-3; D call uncertain. Sequencing was performed on CD8+ T cells from PBMCs. The CDR3 here is CASRSVSGNTIYF. The CDR3 DNA is TGTGCCAGCCGTTCGGTCTCTGGAAACACCATATATTTT.